This paragraph covers one T cell receptor (beta chain) sequence. This specimen comes from a study of blood T cell repertoires in COVID-19. Assay: immunoSEQ multiplex PCR; the TCRdb copy retains only in-frame clones and omits some. Seen here are 250,000 or so clones, around 90% observed once, and the top ten hold under 4.5%. Study members were between roughly 18 and 89 years old and lived in fewer than 30 US regions. This CDR3 region has 16 residues. Germline CDR1 is MDHEN and CDR2 is SYDVKM. V was clipped by 3 bases and J by 1 base; unmatched bases: 7. Sample: PBMCs or T cells enriched from blood (not recorded which). The chain recombines TRBV28 with TRBJ1-1; 8 nucleotides align to TRBD1. The receptor's source is a woman aged 25 to 39 who had been exposed to COVID-19. CDR3 loop: CASSFRAGTGNTEAFF. Here the CDR3 DNA reads TGTGCCAGCAGTTTCCGCGCCGGGACAGGGAACACTGAAGCTTTCTTT.